This entry lists 26 T cell receptor beta chains sequenced from one sample in a study of cytomegalovirus exposure and HLA in healthy donors. The PCR ran on 60 Vbeta and 13 Jbeta primers. Measured with immunoSEQ multiplex PCR; TCRdb has only the in-frame clones, and not every one. The sample holds under 250,000 clones; around 77% are singletons and the top ten take roughly 3%. The sample consisted of PBMCs. These receptors were collected from a woman in her thirties in good health and CMV-seronegative.

The chain recombines TRBV6-5 with TRBJ1-1; D remains ambiguous. Germline CDR1 MNHEY, CDR2 SVGAGI. V lost 2 bases and J 1 base, leaving 14 bases between the germline ends. The CDR3 length is 16 residues. CDR3 nucleotides: TGTGCCAGCAGTTACAACTATGACCCCAGGAACACTGAAGCTTTCTTT. It encodes CASSYNYDPRNTEAFF.

The chain is built from TRBV9 and TRBJ2-5; maybe TRBD1 (6 bases). The V gene lost 4 bases and the J gene lost 2 bases, with 15 bases spanning the gap. Germline V gives CDR1 SGDLS, CDR2 YYNGEE. CDR3 length: 15 residues. The CDR3: CASSPQGFVQETQYF. In nucleotides, the CDR3 is TGTGCCAGCAGCCCCCAGGGGTTTGTACAAGAGACCCAGTACTTC.

The chain links TRBV15 to TRBJ1-2, with no clear D. The length of the CDR3 is 17 residues. V lost 3 bases and J lost 5, with 22 bases in between. Germline-derived CDR1 and CDR2 are LNHNV and YYDKDF (reference sequence). The CDR3 DNA is TGTGCCACCAGCAGGGCCCGTAGCAGAGCCGTTGCTTATGGCTACACCTTC. Residues: CATSRARSRAVAYGYTF.

This rearrangement joins TRBV19 to TRBJ2-7; 10 nucleotides align to TRBD1. Trimming removed 4 bases from V and 5 bases from J; junction bases left unmatched: 14. CDR3 size: 17 residues. Germline loops: CDR1 LNHDA, CDR2 SQIVND (reference sequence). The CDR3 here is CASSTISLTGTGDEQYF. The CDR3 coding sequence is TGTGCCAGTAGTACCATAAGCCTAACCGGGACAGGGGACGAGCAGTACTTC.

This clone was picked up a small number of times. This sequence joins TRBV6-5 and TRBJ2-3, with 9 bases matching TRBD1. This CDR3 is 14 amino acids long. Germline CDR1 reads MNHEY; CDR2 reads SVGAGI. V gave up 7 bases and J gave up 7 bases; unmatched junction bases: 9. The CDR3 spells CASTLGQGTHTQYF. CDR3 DNA: TGTGCCAGCACCTTAGGACAGGGGACTCATACGCAGTATTTT.

Note on this clone: Compared with germline, one end of the junction differs, possibly owing to a read error. The chain has TRBV28 and TRBJ1-2; D unclear. Germline V gene data show CDR1 as MDHEN and CDR2 as SYDVKM. This CDR3 is built from 14 residues. This chain's CDR3 is CASSLWMGAYGYPF. CDR3 bases: TGTGCCAGCAGTTTATGGATGGGAGCCTATGGCTACCCCTTC.

This clone was picked up a small number of times. This rearrangement joins TRBV25-1 to TRBJ2-7; D gene ambiguous. With 2 bases removed from V and 3 bases from J, the gap between germline ends came to 5 bases. The CDR3 runs 12 residues. The germline CDR1 and CDR2 sequences are MGHDK and SYGVNS. The CDR3 nucleotides are TGTGCCAGCAGTGAAATCAGCTACGAGCAGTACTTC. This gives the protein CASSEISYEQYF.

The gene calls are TRBV18 and TRBJ1-1, with D hard to call. The CDR3 loop spans 14 amino acids. Germline values: CDR1 KGHSH, CDR2 LQKENI. V dropped 1 base and J dropped 1 base, with 7 bases sitting between them. CDR3 sequence (DNA): TGTGCCAGCTCACCACAGTACGGGAACACTGAAGCTTTCTTT. Translated, it gives CASSPQYGNTEAFF. The whole variable domain, remainder taken from reference TRBV18 and TRBJ1-1, is NAGVMQNPRHLVRRRGQEARLRCSPMKGHSHVYWYRQLPEEGLKFMVYLQKENIIDESGMPKERFSAEFPKEGPSILRIQQVVRGDSAAYFCASSPQYGNTEAFFGQGTRLTVV.

This clone was seen a single time. DNA for the CDR3: TGTGCCAGCAGAAGGAGGGCAAGCTCCTACAATGAGCAGTTCTTC. Encoded protein: CASRRRASSYNEQFF. The V gene is TRBV6-5, the J gene TRBJ2-1, with D perhaps TRBD2 (6 bases). The CDR3 is 15 amino acids. The ends were cut back, 6 bases at V and 0 bases at J, with 12 bases in the middle. Germline V gene data show CDR1 as MNHEY and CDR2 as SVGAGI.

The J gene is TRBJ2-5, the V gene TRBV25-1; D not resolved. Trimming took off 5 bases at V and 5 bases at J, with 6 bases between the two ends. The CDR3 covers 11 residues. Germline lookup yields CDR1 MGHDK and CDR2 SYGVNS. The CDR3 nucleotides read TGTGCCAGCAGTAAGAGGGAGACCCAGTACTTC. Its protein product is CASSKRETQYF.

V gene TRBV29-1 combines with J gene TRBJ1-5, with 8 bases aligning to TRBD1. This CDR3 spans 13 amino acids. Germline V gene sequence: CDR1 SQVTM, CDR2 ANQGSEA. Trimming removed 7 bases from V and 5 bases from J; junction bases left unmatched: 7. The CDR3, as DNA: TGCAGCGGAATGACAGGGGTCGATCAGCCCCAGCATTTT. It translates to CSGMTGVDQPQHF.

The chain is built from TRBV18 and TRBJ1-6; 8 nucleotides agree with TRBD1. Unmatched junction bases numbered 2, after V lost 3 bases and J lost 7 bases. CDR1 and CDR2 (germline): KGHSH, LQKENI. CDR3 length equals 14 residues. The CDR3 loop is CASSPGQGNSPLHF. In DNA form, the CDR3 reads TGTGCCAGCTCACCCGGACAGGGAAATTCACCCCTCCACTTT. The full variable domain, with the rest looked up from reference TRBV18 and TRBJ1-6, is NAGVMQNPRHLVRRRGQEARLRCSPMKGHSHVYWYRQLPEEGLKFMVYLQKENIIDESGMPKERFSAEFPKEGPSILRIQQVVRGDSAAYFCASSPGQGNSPLHFGNGTRLTVT.

The chain couples TRBV7-3 to TRBJ2-3, with 9 bases matching TRBD1. J gave up 0 bases and V 4 bases, and 2 bases lay outside the gene matches. Germline V CDR1 and CDR2: SGHTA, FQGTGA. The CDR3 covers 15 residues. The CDR3 sequence: CASSWTGASTDTQYF. CDR3 bases: TGTGCCAGCAGCTGGACAGGGGCTAGCACAGATACGCAGTATTTT. The entire variable domain, with the rest obtained from reference TRBV7-3 and TRBJ2-3, is as follows: GAGVSQTPSNKVTEKGKYVELRCDPISGHTALYWYRQSLGQGPEFLIYFQGTGAADDSGLPNDRFFAVRPEGSVSTLKIQRTERGDSAVYLCASSWTGASTDTQYFGPGTRLTVL.

V and J are TRBV5-6 and TRBJ2-7; D might be TRBD1 (6 bases). Trimming shortened V by 4 bases and J by 5 bases, and 13 bases separated the two germline ends. Germline CDR1 and CDR2: SGHDT and YYEEEE. This CDR3 comprises 13 residues. The CDR3 sequence: CASSPGTIDEQYF. The CDR3 bases are TGTGCCAGCAGCCCCGGGACAATCGACGAGCAGTACTTC. Based on the CDR3 plus reference TRBV5-6 and TRBJ2-7, the full variable domain is DAGVTQSPTHLIKTRGQQVTLRCSPKSGHDTVSWYQQALGQGPQFIFQYYEEEERQRGNFPDRFSGHQFPNYSSELNVNALLLGDSALYLCASSPGTIDEQYFGPGTRLTVT.

The chain links TRBV23-1 to TRBJ2-7; no clear D. TRBV23-1 is identified as an open reading frame with a role that is uncertain. V lost 9 bases and J lost 2, with 14 bases in between. CDR3 length: 13 residues. In DNA form, the CDR3 reads TGCGCCAGTGCGGAGAACATGGCCTACGAGCAGTACTTC. Protein sequence: CASAENMAYEQYF.

This clone has just a few counts. The rearrangement uses TRBV6-6 and TRBJ2-1; 10 bases line up with TRBD2. The germline V gene encodes CDR1 MNHNY and CDR2 SVGAGI (reference sequence). Germline trimming cut 5 bases from V and 7 bases from J; bases unmatched to any gene: 5. This CDR3 contains 14 residues. The CDR3 here is CASSLAGAGNEQFF. DNA for the CDR3: TGTGCCAGCAGTCTAGCGGGAGCAGGGAATGAGCAGTTCTTC.

The gene calls are TRBV28 and TRBJ1-2; D not certain. The length of the CDR3 is 11 residues. The germline CDR1 and CDR2 sequences are MDHEN and SYDVKM. V lost 2 bases and J 6 bases, leaving 4 bases between the germline ends. The CDR3 DNA follows: TGTGCCAGCAGTTTAAACAATGGCTACACCTTC. Protein product: CASSLNNGYTF.

V is TRBV4-2 and J is TRBJ2-1; 14 nucleotides agree with TRBD2. Losses at the gene ends were 2 bases for V and 5 bases for J; bases not matched to a gene: 8. This CDR3 comprises 18 residues. Germline CDR1 reads LGHNA; CDR2 reads YNFKEQ. CDR3 in amino acids: CASSQPHPTSGRDNEQFF. CDR3 nucleotides: TGTGCCAGCAGCCAACCACATCCGACTAGCGGGAGGGACAATGAGCAGTTCTTC.

The chain carries TRBV19 and TRBJ2-1, with a tentative D call TRBD2 (6 bases). CDR3 length equals 13 residues. CDR1 LNHDA and CDR2 SQIVND come from the germline V gene (reference sequence). Trimming removed 4 bases from V and 10 bases from J, with 14 bases in between. The CDR3 here is CASSTYLGGEQFF. CDR3 bases: TGTGCCAGTAGTACCTATCTGGGGGGAGAGCAGTTCTTC.

This clone was detected a few times. The genes are TRBV27 and TRBJ2-3, with 8 bases identical to TRBD1. Losses at the gene ends were 3 bases for V and 2 bases for J; bases not matched to a gene: 4. The CDR3 has 15 amino acids. Per germline, CDR1 MNHEY and CDR2 SMNVEV (reference sequence). The CDR3 loop is CASSLQGAITDTQYF. The CDR3 DNA is TGTGCCAGCAGTTTGCAGGGGGCAATCACAGATACGCAGTATTTT.

In this sample, this clone turned up once. The CDR3 loop is CASSTGSGGYTF. The DNA for the CDR3 is TGTGCCAGTAGTACAGGGTCCGGTGGCTACACCTTC. The genes are TRBV19 and TRBJ1-2; weak D call: TRBD1 (5 bases). This CDR3 has 12 amino acids. With 4 bases removed from V and 7 bases from J, the gap between germline ends came to 10 bases. From germline, CDR1 is LNHDA and CDR2 SQIVND (reference sequence).

The chain has TRBV7-2 and TRBJ2-1; D possibly corresponds to TRBD2 (5 bases). V lost 1 base and J 6 bases, leaving 10 bases between the germline ends. The germline V gene has CDR1 SGHTA and CDR2 FQGNSA. The CDR3 has 14 residues. CDR3 bases: TGTGCCAGCAGCTTAGGGCGGGTGGGCAATGAGCAGTTCTTC. It specifies CASSLGRVGNEQFF.

This clone has more than one count but fewer than ten. J is TRBJ1-6 and V is TRBV5-6; 9 nucleotides line up with TRBD1. The CDR3 spans 15 residues. The J segment lost 7 bases and the V segment lost 4 bases, leaving 6 bases of the junction unmatched. Germline values: CDR1 SGHDT, CDR2 YYEEEE. CDR3 sequence: CASSRTGQGNSPLHF. In DNA form, the CDR3 reads TGTGCCAGCAGCCGCACAGGACAGGGGAATTCACCCCTCCACTTT.

The chain carries TRBV7-6 and TRBJ2-5, with 10 bases fitting TRBD2. After removal of 5 bases from V and 5 bases from J, the junction contained 8 bases not matched to a gene. The CDR3 spans 15 residues. Per the germline V gene, CDR1 is SGHVS and CDR2 is FNYEAQ. The CDR3: CASSNTGTSEETQYF. The CDR3 nucleotides read TGTGCCAGCAGCAATACCGGGACTAGCGAGGAGACCCAGTACTTC.

V gene TRBV29-1 combines with J gene TRBJ2-1; 8 bases match TRBD1. V gave up 3 bases and J gave up 3 bases; unmatched junction bases: 4. There are 14 residues in the CDR3. Germline V CDR1 and CDR2: SQVTM, ANQGSEA. The CDR3 sequence: CSVDWDRSYNEQFF. CDR3 bases: TGCAGCGTTGATTGGGACAGGAGCTACAATGAGCAGTTCTTC.

The rearrangement links TRBV11-2 to TRBJ1-1; D might be TRBD1 (5 bases). The germline V and J ends were trimmed by 2 bases and 1 base, with 8 bases remaining between them. CDR3 length: 14 amino acids. Germline CDR1 is SGHAT and CDR2 is FQNNGV. CDR3 sequence: CASSLIGQNTEAFF. CDR3 coding DNA: TGTGCCAGCAGCTTAATCGGACAGAACACTGAAGCTTTCTTT.